This TCR beta chain was sequenced for a study of monozygotic twins with inflammatory bowel disease. Germline assignment: CDR1 ENHRY and CDR2 SYGVKD. The CDR3 covers 15 residues. Total RNA input per TCR library was 3500 ng. The team made cDNA by running eight separate reactions for each sample. TCRdb re-called the 5' RACE reads and catalogs CDR3 proteins one per entry, DNA excluded. The table for this sample gives a few hundred thousand distinct CDR3 sequences. Study results and limitations: Clonotypes shared with others were fewer in IBD patients than in healthy twins, especially with disease activity. Support was absent for any single strong signal or clonotype linked to IBD.

Remarks on this clonotype: The antigen is undetermined.

Source material: blood. This clonotype was sampled from a human donor with ulcerative colitis or Crohn's disease, or a healthy co-twin of an affected twin (not recorded which). This chain joins TRBV10-3 and TRBJ1-6; TCRdb returns TRBD1, unconfirmable since there is no DNA. CDR3 region: CAISSGTGSGSPLHF.